This T cell receptor (beta chain) is drawn from a study of cytotoxic CD8 clonotypes in ibrutinib-treated CLL (dated by TCRdb to the early 2020s). Study-level background: The cohort was composed of some ten relapsed/refractory and 15 treatment-naive patients; IGHV unmutated status was identified in under 18 patients. Partial responses were observed in about 25 patients and complete responses in 2; after a median follow-up of around 68 months, remission was maintained in around 14 patients and progression was observed in 12. Cryopreserved peripheral blood mononuclear cells were obtained prior to treatment, at the time of response, and at either disease progression or sustained remission. Samples averaged roughly 280,000 productive templates and around 91,000 productive rearrangements. Patients were still on ibrutinib when every remission and progressive disease sample was collected. Response samples were obtained after a median of approximately twelve months of treatment, with a range of about 6 to 36 months. Longitudinal samples were obtainable from about 30% of the 86 participants in the trial. General study outcomes and caveats: Public clonotypes were rare and either shrank or stayed stable during treatment, and the rise in clonality at ibrutinib response reflected expansion of private clonotypes. Clonality increased at ibrutinib response, stayed stable in sustained remission, and fell back toward baseline at progression. Lymph node repertoires were not examined, and the timing of sampling was not matched between patients in sustained remission and those whose disease progressed. At baseline, clonality was higher than in age-matched healthy donors and showed a strong correlation with circulating CD8+ T-cell counts.

The meaning of the sample's time point label: about 11 months on ibrutinib. Approximately 2 micrograms of genomic DNA were extracted from cryopreserved PBMCs for TCR beta library preparation. Longitudinal blood samples from CLL patients on ibrutinib monotherapy underwent high-throughput TCR beta sequencing. The patients took part in an open-label, single-center phase 2 trial of ibrutinib monotherapy. On a MiSeq, deep resolution sequencing aimed for a depth between 1 in 1 million and 1 in 200,000 T cells, with each clonotype covered approximately 9.2x on average. The immunoSEQ hsTCRB Kit was used to generate the TCR beta libraries. On the authors' methods: ImmunoSEQ Data Assistant and ImmunoSEQ Analyzer were used for data analysis, and V, D and J genes were assigned according to IMGT definitions. Clonality was computed as one minus normalized Shannon entropy of productive rearrangement frequencies, ranging from 0 to 1. Public clonotype analysis was restricted to overrepresented clonotypes comprising at least 0.05% of each patient's repertoire. About twelve repertoires from age-matched healthy donors, obtained from immuneACCESS, served as clonality controls. This immuneACCESS table, as held by TCRdb, lists in-frame sequences with V and J called but not all clones. Of the missing ones, under half trace to an unresolved V gene in checked studies; the others have no known cause. V and J calls plus clone size are reproduced from that table; the DNA served to infer D and trimming. Within this sample are tens of thousands of clones, with roughly 72% of them counted one time only. The ten largest clones represent 4.5% to 6% of the sample.

To note about this clone: It has no known antigen specificity. Base quality data are lacking; no much larger clone is found one base away.

This clonotype was sampled from a human donor with chronic lymphocytic leukemia. The sample consisted of PBMCs, taken after 12 months of ibrutinib treatment.

The DNA sequence follows: TGTGCCAGCAGCCGGGTTTTCCTAGCGGGGGGGGCTCGGAATGAGCAGTTCTTC. This sequence encodes CASSRVFLAGGARNEQFF. The sequence is built from TRBV7-2 and TRBJ2-1; 12 of the junction bases match TRBD2. Inclusive of the bounding cysteine and phenylalanine, the CDR3 is 18 residues long. CDR3 DNA only is kept here, 54 bases in frame from base 1. Unmatched junction bases come to 15, with V trimmed by 5 bases and J by 7 bases. The germline V gene encodes CDR1 SGHTA and CDR2 FQGNSA.